This TCR beta chain was identified in a study of blood T cells in healthy people across ages. The donors, aged roughly 6 to 95, were healthy Caucasians from Russia. The V end lost 6 bases, the J end lost 0 bases, and 18 bases lay between the germline ends. The CDR3 is 16 residues long. Germline CDR1 and CDR2: MNHEY and SVGAGI. This clonotype was seen only a few times. Through a sample-barcoded 5' primer and a J-beta primer mix, a second PCR was run for roughly 6 to 11 cycles. TCRdb used MiXCR to reprocess the 5' RACE reads, holding one entry per CDR3 protein. The sample has more than 1 million distinct CDR3 sequences; 40% to 50% are singletons.

Specimen: blood. The TCR originated in a woman aged 55-69 years in good health. The chain employs TRBV6-5 and TRBJ2-7; the D call may be TRBD1 or TRBD2 (5 bases each). CDR3 sequence (DNA): TGTGCCAGCAGCCGCCCCCGGGACGGAGGCTCCTACGAGCAGTACTTC. It yields the protein CASSRPRDGGSYEQYF.